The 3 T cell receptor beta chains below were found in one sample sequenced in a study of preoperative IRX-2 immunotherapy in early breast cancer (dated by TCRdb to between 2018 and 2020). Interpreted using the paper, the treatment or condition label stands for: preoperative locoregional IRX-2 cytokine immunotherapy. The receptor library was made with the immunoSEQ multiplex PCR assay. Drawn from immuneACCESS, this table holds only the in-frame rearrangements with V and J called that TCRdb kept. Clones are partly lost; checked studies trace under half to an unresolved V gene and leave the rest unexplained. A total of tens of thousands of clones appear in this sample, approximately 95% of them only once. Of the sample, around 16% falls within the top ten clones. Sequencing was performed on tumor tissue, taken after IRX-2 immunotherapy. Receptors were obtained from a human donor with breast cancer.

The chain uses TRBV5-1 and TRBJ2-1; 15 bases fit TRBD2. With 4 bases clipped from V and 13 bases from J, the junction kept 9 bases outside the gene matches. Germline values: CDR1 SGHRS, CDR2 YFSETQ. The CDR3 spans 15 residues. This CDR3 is CASSLRTSGRALQFF. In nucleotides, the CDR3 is TGCGCCAGCAGCCTTCGGACTAGCGGGAGGGCCCTTCAGTTCTTC.

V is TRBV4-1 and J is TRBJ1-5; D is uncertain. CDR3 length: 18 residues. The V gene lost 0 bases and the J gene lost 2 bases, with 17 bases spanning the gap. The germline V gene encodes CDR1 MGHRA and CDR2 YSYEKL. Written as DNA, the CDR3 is TGCGCCAGCAGCCAAGACCCCCCCCCGGAGGCTGGCAATCAGCCCCAGCATTTT. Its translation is CASSQDPPPEAGNQPQHF.

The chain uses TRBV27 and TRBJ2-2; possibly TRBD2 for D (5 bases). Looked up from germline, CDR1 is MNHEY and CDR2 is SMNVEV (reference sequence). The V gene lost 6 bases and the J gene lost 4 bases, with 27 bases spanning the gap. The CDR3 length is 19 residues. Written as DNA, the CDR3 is TGTGCCAGCAGCCCGGCTTTTGTAGTCCTAGGAGGTCGCACCGGGGAGCTGTTTTTT. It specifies CASSPAFVVLGGRTGELFF.